This T cell receptor (beta chain) stems from a study of molecular identifiers for immune sequencing clone quantification. Findings and limits, study-wide: More than 99% of effector molecules, versus under 1% of naive-cell molecules, belonged to clones above 20 RNA copies.

Looked up from germline, CDR1 is SEHNR and CDR2 is FQNEAQ (reference sequence). The V and J ends lost 5 bases and 3 bases, in that order; junction bases with no gene match: 6. The CDR3 covers 16 residues. TCRdb processed the PCR reads anew with MiXCR; each CDR3 protein has one entry. The sample has some 94,000 distinct CDR3 sequences, 20% to 25% seen once; the top ten hold approximately 0.78%. Libraries from naive CD8 cells were generated from about 20,000 to 1,000,000 sorted cells (with 10%, 30% or 50% RNA). Only a few counts were recorded for this clonotype. Its specificity is unknown. The chain employs TRBV7-9 and TRBJ2-4, with TRBD1 matching 11 bases. The specimen was naive CD8+ T cells from blood, with Jurkat cell RNA spiked in. The subset was: FACS-sorted CD8+CD4-CCR7+CD45RA+ naive T cells. The source is a human donor in good health. Some libraries in this study had Jurkat cell RNA spiked in. CDR3: CASSPPGQGDKNIQYF. The DNA of the CDR3 is TGTGCCAGCAGCCCCCCGGGACAGGGGGACAAAAACATTCAGTACTTC.